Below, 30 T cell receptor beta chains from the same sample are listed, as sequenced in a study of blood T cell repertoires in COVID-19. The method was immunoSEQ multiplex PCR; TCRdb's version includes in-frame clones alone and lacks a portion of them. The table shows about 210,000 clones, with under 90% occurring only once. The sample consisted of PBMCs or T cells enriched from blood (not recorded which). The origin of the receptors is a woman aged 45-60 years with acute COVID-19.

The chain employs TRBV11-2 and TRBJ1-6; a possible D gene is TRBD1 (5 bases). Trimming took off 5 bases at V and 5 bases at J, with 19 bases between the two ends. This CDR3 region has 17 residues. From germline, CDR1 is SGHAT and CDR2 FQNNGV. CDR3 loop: CASSDRGTQTNNSPLHF. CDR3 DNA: TGTGCCAGCAGCGATCGGGGGACCCAGACGAATAATTCACCCCTCCACTTT.

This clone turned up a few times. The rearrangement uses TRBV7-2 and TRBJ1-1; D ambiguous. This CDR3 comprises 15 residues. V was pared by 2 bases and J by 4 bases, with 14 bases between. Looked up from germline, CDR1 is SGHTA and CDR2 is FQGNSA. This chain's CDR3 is CASSLMGSGSTEAFF. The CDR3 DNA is TGTGCCAGCAGCTTAATGGGCTCGGGGAGCACTGAAGCTTTCTTT.

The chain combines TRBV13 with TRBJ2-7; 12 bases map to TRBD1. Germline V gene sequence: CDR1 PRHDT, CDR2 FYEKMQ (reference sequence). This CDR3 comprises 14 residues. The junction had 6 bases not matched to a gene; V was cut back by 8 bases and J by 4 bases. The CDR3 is CASRGQGAPYEQYF. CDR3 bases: TGTGCCAGCCGGGGACAGGGGGCGCCGTACGAGCAGTACTTC. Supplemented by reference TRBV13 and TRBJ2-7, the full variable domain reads AAGVIQSPRHLIKEKRETATLKCYPIPRHDTVYWYQQGPGQDPQFLISFYEKMQSDKGSIPDRFSAQQFSDYHSELNMSSLELGDSALYFCASRGQGAPYEQYFGPGTRLTVT.

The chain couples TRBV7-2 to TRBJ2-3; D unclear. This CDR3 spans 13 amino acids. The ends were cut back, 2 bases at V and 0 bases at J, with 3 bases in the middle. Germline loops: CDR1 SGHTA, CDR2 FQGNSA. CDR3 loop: CASSLQSTDTQYF. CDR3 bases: TGTGCCAGCAGCTTACAAAGCACAGATACGCAGTATTTT.

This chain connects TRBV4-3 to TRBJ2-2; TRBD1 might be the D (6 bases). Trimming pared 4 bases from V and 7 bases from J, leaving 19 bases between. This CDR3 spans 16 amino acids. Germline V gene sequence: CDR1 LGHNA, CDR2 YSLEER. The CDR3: CASSLPGAGESGELFF. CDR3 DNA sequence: TGCGCCAGCAGCCTTCCAGGGGCAGGGGAGAGCGGGGAGCTGTTTTTT.

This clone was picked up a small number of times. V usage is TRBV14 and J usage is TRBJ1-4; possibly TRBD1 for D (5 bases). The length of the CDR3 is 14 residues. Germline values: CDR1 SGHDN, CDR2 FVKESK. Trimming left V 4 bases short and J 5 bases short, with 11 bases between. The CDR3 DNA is TGTGCCAGCAGCCGGGGACTCCTGAATGAAAAACTGTTTTTT. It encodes CASSRGLLNEKLFF.

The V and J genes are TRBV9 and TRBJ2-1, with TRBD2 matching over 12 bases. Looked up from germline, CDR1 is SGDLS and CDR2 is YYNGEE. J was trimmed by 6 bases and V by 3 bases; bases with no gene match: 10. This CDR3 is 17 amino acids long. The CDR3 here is CASSDRILAGGINEQFF. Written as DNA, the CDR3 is TGTGCCAGCAGCGACCGGATACTAGCGGGAGGCATCAATGAGCAGTTCTTC.

This chain's CDR3 is CASLTLGQVYSNTGELFF. The CDR3 DNA is TGTGCCAGCCTAACCCTTGGACAGGTCTACTCGAACACCGGGGAGCTGTTTTTT. The chain joins TRBV21-1 to TRBJ2-2; the table assigns TRBD1, which was not confirmed against the DNA. TRBV21-1 is annotated as a pseudogene. The CDR3 totals 18 residues.

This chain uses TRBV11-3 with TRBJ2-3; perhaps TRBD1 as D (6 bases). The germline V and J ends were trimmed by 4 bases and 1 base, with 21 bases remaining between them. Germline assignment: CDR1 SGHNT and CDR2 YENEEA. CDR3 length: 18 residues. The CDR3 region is CASSWPGHGLGRTDTQYF. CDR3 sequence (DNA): TGTGCCAGCAGCTGGCCGGGACACGGGCTGGGGCGCACAGATACGCAGTATTTT.

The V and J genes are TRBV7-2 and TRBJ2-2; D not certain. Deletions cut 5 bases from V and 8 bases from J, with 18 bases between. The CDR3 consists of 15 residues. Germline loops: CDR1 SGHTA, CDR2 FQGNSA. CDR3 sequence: CASSPPLRSTGELFF. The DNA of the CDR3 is TGTGCCAGCAGCCCCCCTTTGAGGTCAACAGGGGAGCTGTTTTTT.

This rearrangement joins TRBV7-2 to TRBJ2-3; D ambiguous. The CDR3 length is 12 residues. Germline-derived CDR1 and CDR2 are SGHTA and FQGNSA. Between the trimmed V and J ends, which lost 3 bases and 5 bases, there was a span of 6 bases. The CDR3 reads CASSFFVDTQYF. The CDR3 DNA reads TGTGCCAGCAGCTTTTTCGTAGATACGCAGTATTTT.

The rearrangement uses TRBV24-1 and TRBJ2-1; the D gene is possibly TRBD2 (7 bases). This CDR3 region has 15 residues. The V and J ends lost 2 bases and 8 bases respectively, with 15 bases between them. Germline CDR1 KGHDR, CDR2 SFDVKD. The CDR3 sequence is CATSDWGGLRDEQFF. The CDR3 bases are TGTGCCACCAGTGATTGGGGGGGGCTACGGGATGAGCAGTTCTTC.

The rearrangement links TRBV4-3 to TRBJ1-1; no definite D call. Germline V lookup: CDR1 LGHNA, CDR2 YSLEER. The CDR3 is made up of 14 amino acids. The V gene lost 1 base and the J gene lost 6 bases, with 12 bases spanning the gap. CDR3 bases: TGCGCCAGCAGCCAAGGACAAGTTTTATCTGAAGCTTTCTTT. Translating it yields CASSQGQVLSEAFF.

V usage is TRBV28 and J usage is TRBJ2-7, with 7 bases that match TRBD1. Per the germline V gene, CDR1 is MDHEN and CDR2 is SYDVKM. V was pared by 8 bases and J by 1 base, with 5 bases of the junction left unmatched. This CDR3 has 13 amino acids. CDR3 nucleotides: TGTGCCAGCCAGACAGGGCTATCCTACGAGCAGTACTTC. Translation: CASQTGLSYEQYF.

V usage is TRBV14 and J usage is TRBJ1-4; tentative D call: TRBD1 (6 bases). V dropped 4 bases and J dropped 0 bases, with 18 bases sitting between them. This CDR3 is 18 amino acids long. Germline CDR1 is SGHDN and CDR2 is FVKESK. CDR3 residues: CASSPLRGRGATNEKLFF. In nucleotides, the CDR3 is TGTGCCAGCAGCCCGCTGAGAGGCAGGGGCGCAACTAATGAAAAACTGTTTTTT. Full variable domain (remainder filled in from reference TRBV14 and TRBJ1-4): EAGVTQFPSHSVIEKGQTVTLRCDPISGHDNLYWYRRVMGKEIKFLLHFVKESKQDESGMPNNRFLAERTGGTYSTLKVQPAELEDSGVYFCASSPLRGRGATNEKLFFGSGTQLSVL.

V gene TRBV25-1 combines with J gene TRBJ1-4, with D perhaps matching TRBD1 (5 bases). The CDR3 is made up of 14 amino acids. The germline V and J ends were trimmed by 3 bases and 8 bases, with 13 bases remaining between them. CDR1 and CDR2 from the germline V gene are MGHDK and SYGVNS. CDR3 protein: CASSEGGLNEKLFF. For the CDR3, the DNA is TGTGCCAGCAGTGAGGGGGGGTTGAACGAAAAACTGTTTTTT. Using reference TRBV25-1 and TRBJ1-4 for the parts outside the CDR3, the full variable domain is EADIYQTPRYLVIGTGKKITLECSQTMGHDKMYWYQQDPGMELHLIHYSYGVNSTEKGDLSSESTVSRIRTEHFPLTLESARPSHTSQYLCASSEGGLNEKLFFGSGTQLSVL.

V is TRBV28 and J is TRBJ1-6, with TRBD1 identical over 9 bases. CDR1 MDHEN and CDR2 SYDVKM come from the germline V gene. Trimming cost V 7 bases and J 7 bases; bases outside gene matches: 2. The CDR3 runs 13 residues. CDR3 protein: CASTGQGNSPLHF. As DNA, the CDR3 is TGTGCCAGCACGGGACAGGGCAATTCACCCCTCCACTTT.

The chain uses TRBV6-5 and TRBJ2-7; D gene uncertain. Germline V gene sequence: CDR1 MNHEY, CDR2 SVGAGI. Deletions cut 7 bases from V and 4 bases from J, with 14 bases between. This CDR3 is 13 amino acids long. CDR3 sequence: CASTAFGRYEQYF. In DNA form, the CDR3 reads TGTGCCAGCACTGCGTTTGGGCGATACGAGCAGTACTTC.

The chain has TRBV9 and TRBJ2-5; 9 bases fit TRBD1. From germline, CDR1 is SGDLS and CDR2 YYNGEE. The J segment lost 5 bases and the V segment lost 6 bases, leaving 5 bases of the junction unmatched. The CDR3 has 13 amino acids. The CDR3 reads CASNLGQGETQYF. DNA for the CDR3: TGTGCCAGCAACTTAGGACAGGGGGAGACCCAGTACTTC.

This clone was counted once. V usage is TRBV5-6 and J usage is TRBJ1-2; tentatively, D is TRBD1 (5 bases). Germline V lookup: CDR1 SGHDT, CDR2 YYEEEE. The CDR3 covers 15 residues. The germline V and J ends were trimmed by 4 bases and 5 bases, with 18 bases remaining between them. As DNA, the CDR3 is TGTGCCAGCAGCCCTCGGGCAGGGAAGAGGTATGGCTACACCTTC. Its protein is CASSPRAGKRYGYTF. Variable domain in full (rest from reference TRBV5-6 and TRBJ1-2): DAGVTQSPTHLIKTRGQQVTLRCSPKSGHDTVSWYQQALGQGPQFIFQYYEEEERQRGNFPDRFSGHQFPNYSSELNVNALLLGDSALYLCASSPRAGKRYGYTFGSGTRLTVV.

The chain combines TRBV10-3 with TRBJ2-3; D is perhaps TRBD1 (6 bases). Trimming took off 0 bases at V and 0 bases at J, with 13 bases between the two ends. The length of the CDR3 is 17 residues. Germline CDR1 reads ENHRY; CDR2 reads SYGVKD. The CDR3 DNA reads TGTGCCATCAGTGAGTCGGGGGCGCGGCTAAGCACAGATACGCAGTATTTT. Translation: CAISESGARLSTDTQYF.

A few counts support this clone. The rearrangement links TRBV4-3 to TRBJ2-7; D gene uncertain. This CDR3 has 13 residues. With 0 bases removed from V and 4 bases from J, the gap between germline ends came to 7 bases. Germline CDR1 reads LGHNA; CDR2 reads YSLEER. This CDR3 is CASSQELLYEQYF. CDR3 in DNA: TGCGCCAGCAGCCAAGAATTATTGTACGAGCAGTACTTC.

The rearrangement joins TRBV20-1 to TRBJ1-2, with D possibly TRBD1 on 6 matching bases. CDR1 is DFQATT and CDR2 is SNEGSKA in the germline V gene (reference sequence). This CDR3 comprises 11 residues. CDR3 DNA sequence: TGCAGGATACAGGGTGGCTATGGCTACACCTTC. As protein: CRIQGGYGYTF.

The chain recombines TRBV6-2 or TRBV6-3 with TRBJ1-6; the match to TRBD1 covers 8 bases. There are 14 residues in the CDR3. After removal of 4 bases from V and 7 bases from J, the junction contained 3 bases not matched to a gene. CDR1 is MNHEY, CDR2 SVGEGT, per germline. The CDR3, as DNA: TGTGCCAGCAGTTTCACAGGGGGAAATTCACCCCTCCACTTT. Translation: CASSFTGGNSPLHF.

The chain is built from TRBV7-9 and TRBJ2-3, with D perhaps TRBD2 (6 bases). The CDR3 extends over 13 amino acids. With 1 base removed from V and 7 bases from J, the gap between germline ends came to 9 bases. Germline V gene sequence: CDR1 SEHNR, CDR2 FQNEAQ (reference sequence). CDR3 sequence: CASSLGAGNTQYF. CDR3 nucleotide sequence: TGTGCCAGCAGCTTAGGGGCGGGGAATACGCAGTATTTT.

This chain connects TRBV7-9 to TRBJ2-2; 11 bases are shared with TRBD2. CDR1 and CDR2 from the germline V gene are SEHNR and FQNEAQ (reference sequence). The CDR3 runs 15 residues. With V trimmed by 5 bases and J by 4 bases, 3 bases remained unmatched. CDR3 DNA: TGTGCCAGCAGCACGGGACTAGCGGCCACCGGGGAGCTGTTTTTT. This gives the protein CASSTGLAATGELFF.

CDR3: CASSLPAGVEETQYF. The CDR3 coding sequence is TGTGCCAGCAGCTTGCCTGCGGGAGTCGAGGAGACCCAGTACTTC. This chain links TRBV7-9 with TRBJ2-5; TRBD2 aligns across 7 bases. Germline assignment: CDR1 SEHNR and CDR2 FQNEAQ (reference sequence). V trimming: 3 bases; J trimming: 5 bases; junction bases outside the gene matches: 9. This CDR3 has 15 amino acids.

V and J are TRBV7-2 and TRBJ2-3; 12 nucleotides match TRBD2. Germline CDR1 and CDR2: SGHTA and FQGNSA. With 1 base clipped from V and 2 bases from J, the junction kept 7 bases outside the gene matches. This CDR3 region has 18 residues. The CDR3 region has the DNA TGTGCCAGCAGCTTAGTATCGACTAGCGGGGGCCTCACAGATACGCAGTATTTT. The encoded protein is CASSLVSTSGGLTDTQYF.

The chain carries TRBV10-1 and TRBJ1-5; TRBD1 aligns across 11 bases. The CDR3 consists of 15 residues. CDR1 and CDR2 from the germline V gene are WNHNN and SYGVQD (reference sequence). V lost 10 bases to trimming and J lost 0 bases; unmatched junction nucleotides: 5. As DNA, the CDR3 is TGCGCCACCAGGACAGGGGGCTATAGCAATCAGCCCCAGCATTTT. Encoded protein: CATRTGGYSNQPQHF.

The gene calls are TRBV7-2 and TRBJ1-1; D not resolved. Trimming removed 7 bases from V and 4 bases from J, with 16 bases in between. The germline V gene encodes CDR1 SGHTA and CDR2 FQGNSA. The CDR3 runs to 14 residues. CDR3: CASTKPPKSTEAFF. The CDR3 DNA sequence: TGTGCCAGCACAAAGCCGCCTAAGAGCACTGAAGCTTTCTTT.